This is a list of T cell receptor beta chains from one sample in a study of cytomegalovirus exposure and HLA in healthy donors. The assay was immunoSEQ multiplex PCR, and TCRdb's table has in-frame clones only and misses some. The table has 100,000 or so clones, approximately 85% seen once. Source material: PBMCs. These receptors were collected from a man aged 25 to 45 in good health and CMV-seronegative. The conserved cysteine and the conserved F or W are not part of the CDR3 here. Some rows mark clone size as missing; the rest say once, few, many or name a class of expanded clone.

cdr3_aa j_call v_call clone_size
ASSIGGSEVHEQY TRBJ2-7 TRBV19 .
ASSLSRADTQY TRBJ2-3 TRBV27 .
ASNLVKPGEQY TRBJ2-7 TRBV2 .
ASSEGEYTEAF TRBJ1-1 TRBV2 few
ASSPVTGAGEKLF TRBJ1-4 TRBV18 .
ASSLRGGRNQPQH TRBJ1-5 TRBV28 .
ASSGGFNTGELF TRBJ2-2 TRBV6-4 .
AWADLWSSYNEQF TRBJ2-1 TRBV30 .
ASSYSKLAGGDEQF TRBJ2-1 TRBV6-5 .
ASSLVRDGYT TRBJ1-2 TRBV5-4 .
ASSSRDKSYNEQF TRBJ2-1 TRBV6-6 .
ASSVLAGKVEQY TRBJ2-7 TRBV28 .
ASSVSPYNEQF TRBJ2-1 TRBV9 .
ASSLSFSYEQY TRBJ2-7 TRBV28 .
ASSFLAGGRNEQF TRBJ2-1 TRBV27 few
ASTVIAGGGGETQY TRBJ2-5 TRBV2 .
ASSRTGIGDYGYT TRBJ1-2 TRBV19 .
ASSRGSGTQY TRBJ2-5 TRBV5-6 .
ASSLGGGLLEQY TRBJ2-7 TRBV5-6 .
ASSYSAGLGEQY TRBJ2-7 TRBV5-1 .
ASSDLAGRSYNEQF TRBJ2-1 TRBV25-1 .
ASSDLAGVTETQY TRBJ2-5 TRBV25-1 .
AWSAGGSYNEQF TRBJ2-1 TRBV30 .
ASSLERARGRNQPQH TRBJ1-5 TRBV7-2 .
ASSQEWGRDEQF TRBJ2-1 TRBV4-2 .
ASSPPRSGANVLT TRBJ2-6 TRBV6-1 .
ASSQLGGASGEQY TRBJ2-7 TRBV4-2 .
ASSQGRWDEKLF TRBJ1-4 TRBV7-9 .
ASSSYGQATEAF TRBJ1-1 TRBV6-6 .
ASSDSGVLTDTQY TRBJ2-3 TRBV6-4 .
ASSLTGGGADIQY TRBJ2-4 TRBV5-1 .
ASRQRLAGVRGEQF TRBJ2-1 TRBV11-2 .
ASSFTRQGLDGYT TRBJ1-2 TRBV7-9 .
AISEPEAADTGELF TRBJ2-2 TRBV10-3 .
ASSLVMDRYQPQH TRBJ1-5 TRBV7-8 .
ASQPGLARSGANVLT TRBJ2-6 TRBV5-1 .
ASRPGAGELF TRBJ2-2 TRBV28 .
ASRGRKWVYGYT TRBJ1-2 TRBV28 once
ASSSPWDRSLDTQY TRBJ2-3 TRBV5-4 .
ASSLRGMNEKLF TRBJ1-4 TRBV5-6 .
ASSHRTRAYSNQPQH TRBJ1-5 TRBV23-1 .
AWSTGATRSNQPQH TRBJ1-5 TRBV30 .
ASSSLGASGNTIY TRBJ1-3 TRBV7-9 .
ASMLDRVTSHSNQPQH TRBJ1-5 TRBV6-4 .
ASSEAAAADTQY TRBJ2-3 TRBV6-4 .
ATRPTGTNGYT TRBJ1-2 TRBV27 .
ASSGLQETQY TRBJ2-5 TRBV6-1 .
ASSSRQSTYGYT TRBJ1-2 TRBV5-4 once
ASSERGSYNEQF TRBJ2-1 TRBV25-1 .
ASNRGSYNEKLF TRBJ1-4 TRBV4-1 .
ASVGSGGLNTEAF TRBJ1-1 TRBV7-6 .
ASSHWGDYGYT TRBJ1-2 TRBV4-1 .
ASHTASNQPQH TRBJ1-5 TRBV28 .
ASSQELQLAQDTQY TRBJ2-3 TRBV4-3 few